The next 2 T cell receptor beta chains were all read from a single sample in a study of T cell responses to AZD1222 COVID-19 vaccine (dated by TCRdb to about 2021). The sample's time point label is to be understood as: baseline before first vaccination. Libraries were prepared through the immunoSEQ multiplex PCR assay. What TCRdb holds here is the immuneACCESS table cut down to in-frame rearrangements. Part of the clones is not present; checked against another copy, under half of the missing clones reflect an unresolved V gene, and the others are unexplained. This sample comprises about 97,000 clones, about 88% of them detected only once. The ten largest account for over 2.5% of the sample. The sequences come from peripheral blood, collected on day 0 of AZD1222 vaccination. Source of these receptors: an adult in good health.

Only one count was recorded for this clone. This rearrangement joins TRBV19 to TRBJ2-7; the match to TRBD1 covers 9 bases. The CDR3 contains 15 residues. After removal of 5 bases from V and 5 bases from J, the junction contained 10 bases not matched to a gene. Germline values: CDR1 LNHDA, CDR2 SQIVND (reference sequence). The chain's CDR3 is CASSLSRQGDNEQYF. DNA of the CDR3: TGTGCCAGTAGTCTCTCACGACAGGGGGACAACGAGCAGTACTTC.

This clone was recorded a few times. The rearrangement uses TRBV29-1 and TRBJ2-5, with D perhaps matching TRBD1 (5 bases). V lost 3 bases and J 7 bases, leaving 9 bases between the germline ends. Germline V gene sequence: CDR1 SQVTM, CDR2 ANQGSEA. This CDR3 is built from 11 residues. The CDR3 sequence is CSVDQGTTQYF. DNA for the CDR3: TGCAGCGTTGATCAGGGAACGACCCAGTACTTC. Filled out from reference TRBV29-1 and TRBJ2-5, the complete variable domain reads SAVISQKPSRDICQRGTSLTIQCQVDSQVTMMFWYRQQPGQSLTLIATANQGSEATYESGFVIDKFPISRPNLTFSTLTVSNMSPEDSSIYLCSVDQGTTQYFGPGTRLLVL.